The clone carrying this TCR beta chain showed up just once. The data are from a study of T cell responses to AZD1222 COVID-19 vaccine. CDR3 length: 14 residues. Per germline, CDR1 SGHNT and CDR2 YYREEE (reference sequence). V was clipped by 4 bases and J by 5 bases; unmatched bases: 6. Produced via immunoSEQ multiplex PCR; TCRdb's table is partial and in-frame only. The sample includes approximately 120,000 clones, roughly 86% seen only once; the top ten take about 13%. Sequences were derived from peripheral blood, sampled on day 0 of MenACWY control vaccination. This sequence originates from an adult in good health. The rearrangement uses TRBV5-4 and TRBJ2-5, with TRBD1 matching 9 bases. Here the CDR3 DNA reads TGTGCCAGCAGCACCGGGACAGGGTCCGAGACCCAGTACTTC. It encodes CASSTGTGSETQYF.